The subject of this entry is one T cell receptor beta chain. The sample is drawn from a study of blood T cell repertoires in COVID-19. Whole-study context: Whether acute or convalescent, the COVID-19 samples came from the United States, Italy and Spain. Nucleic acid was either cDNA or gDNA, and it came from T cells, B-cell-depleted T cells, or PBMCs.

The CDR3 length is 15 residues. Unmatched junction bases numbered 10, after V lost 7 bases and J lost 6 bases. CDR1 is SGHTA and CDR2 is FQGNSA in the germline V gene. Original data processing: Amplification with reference gene primers provided the estimates of nucleated cell counts. Some clones are missing from TCRdb's copy, which holds only in-frame ones; the method was immunoSEQ multiplex PCR. V and J calls plus clone size are reproduced from that table; the DNA served to infer D and trimming. Found here are tens of thousands of clones, about 87% of them singletons; the top ten hold 7% to 8%. This clonotype was obtained from a human donor with acute or convalescent COVID-19. The donor label of this sample is uncertain. The rearrangement links TRBV7-2 to TRBJ2-3, with TRBD1 matching over 10 bases. The specimen was peripheral blood. CDR3 sequence (DNA): TGTGCCAGCAACCCCCGGACAGGGGGTACCGATACGCAGTATTTT. It is translated as CASNPRTGGTDTQYF.